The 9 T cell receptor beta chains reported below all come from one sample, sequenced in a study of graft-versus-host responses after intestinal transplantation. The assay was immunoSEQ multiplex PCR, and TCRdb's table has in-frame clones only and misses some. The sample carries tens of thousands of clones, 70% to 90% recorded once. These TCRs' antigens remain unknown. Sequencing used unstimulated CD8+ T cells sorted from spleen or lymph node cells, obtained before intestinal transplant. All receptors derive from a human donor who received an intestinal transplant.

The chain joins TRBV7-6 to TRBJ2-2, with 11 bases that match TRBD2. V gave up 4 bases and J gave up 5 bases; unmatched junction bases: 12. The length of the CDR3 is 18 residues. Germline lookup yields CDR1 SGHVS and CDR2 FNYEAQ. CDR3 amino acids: CASSSGGLAGGGTGELFF. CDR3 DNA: TGTGCCAGCAGCTCCGGCGGATTAGCGGGAGGGGGTACCGGGGAGCTGTTTTTT.

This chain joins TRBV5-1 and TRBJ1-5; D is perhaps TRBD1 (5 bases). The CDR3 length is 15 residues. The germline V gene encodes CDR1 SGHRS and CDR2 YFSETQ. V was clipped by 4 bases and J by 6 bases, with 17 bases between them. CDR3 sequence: CASSPGPGNRQPQHF. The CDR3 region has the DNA TGCGCCAGCAGCCCTGGCCCAGGGAATCGTCAGCCCCAGCATTTT.

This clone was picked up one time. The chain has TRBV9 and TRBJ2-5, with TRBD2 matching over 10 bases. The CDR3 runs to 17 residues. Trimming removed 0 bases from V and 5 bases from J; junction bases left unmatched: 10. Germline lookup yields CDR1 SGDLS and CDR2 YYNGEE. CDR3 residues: CASSVGTSGRAGETQYF. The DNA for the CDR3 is TGTGCCAGCAGCGTAGGAACCAGCGGGAGGGCCGGGGAGACCCAGTACTTC.

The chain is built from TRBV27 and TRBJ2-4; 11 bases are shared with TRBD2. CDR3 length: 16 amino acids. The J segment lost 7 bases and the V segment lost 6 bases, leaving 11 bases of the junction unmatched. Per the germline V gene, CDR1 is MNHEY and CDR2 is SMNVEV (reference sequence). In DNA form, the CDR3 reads TGTGCCAGCAGGGGGATAGCGGGAGGGCCTTGGAACATTCAGTACTTC. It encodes CASRGIAGGPWNIQYF.

CDR3 amino acids: CASSFNGRGYEQYF. The CDR3 region has the DNA TGTGCCAGCAGTTTTAACGGGAGAGGCTACGAGCAGTACTTC. V and J are TRBV27 and TRBJ2-7; possible D gene TRBD2, 6 bases. Looked up from germline, CDR1 is MNHEY and CDR2 is SMNVEV (reference sequence). Trimming cost V 3 bases and J 3 bases, with 12 bases left between them. The CDR3 length is 14 residues.

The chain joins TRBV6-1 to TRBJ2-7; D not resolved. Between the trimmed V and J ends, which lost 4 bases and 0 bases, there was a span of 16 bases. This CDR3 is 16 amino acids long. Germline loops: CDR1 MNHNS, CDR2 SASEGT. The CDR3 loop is CASSADNYVSSYEQYF. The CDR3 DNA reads TGTGCCAGCAGTGCCGATAACTACGTAAGCTCCTACGAGCAGTACTTC.

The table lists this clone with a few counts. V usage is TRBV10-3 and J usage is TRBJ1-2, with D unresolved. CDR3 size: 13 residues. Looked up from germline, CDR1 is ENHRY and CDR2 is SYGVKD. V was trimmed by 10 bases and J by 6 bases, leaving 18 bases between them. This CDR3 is CATRATGINGYTF. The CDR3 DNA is TGTGCCACGAGGGCGACGGGAATAAATGGCTACACCTTC.

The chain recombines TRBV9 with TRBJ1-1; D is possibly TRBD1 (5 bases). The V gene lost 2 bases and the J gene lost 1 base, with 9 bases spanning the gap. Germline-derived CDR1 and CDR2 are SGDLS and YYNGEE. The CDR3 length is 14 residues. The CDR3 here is CASSVDSSNTEAFF. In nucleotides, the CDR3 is TGTGCCAGCAGCGTCGACAGTTCGAACACTGAAGCTTTCTTT.

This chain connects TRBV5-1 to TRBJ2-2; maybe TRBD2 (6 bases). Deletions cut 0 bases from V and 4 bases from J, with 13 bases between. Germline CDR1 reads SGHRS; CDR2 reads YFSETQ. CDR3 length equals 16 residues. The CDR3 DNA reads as TGCGCCAGCAGCTTGGCAGCCTGGGGGGTCACCGGGGAGCTGTTTTTT. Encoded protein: CASSLAAWGVTGELFF.